The 28 T cell receptor beta chains below were found in one sample sequenced in a study of cytomegalovirus exposure and HLA in healthy donors. This PCR relied on a set of 60 Vbeta primers and 13 Jbeta primers. The table came from immunoSEQ multiplex PCR; TCRdb's copy has only in-frame clones and leaves some out. Among approximately 110,000 clones listed, about 16% were seen once. Input material: PBMCs. Receptor source: a young woman in good health and CMV-seronegative.

The chain uses TRBV28 and TRBJ2-7, with a possible D match to TRBD2 (6 bases). The CDR3 covers 12 residues. V lost 3 bases and J lost 5, with 8 bases in between. CDR1 MDHEN and CDR2 SYDVKM come from the germline V gene. The CDR3 loop reads CASSFPGDEQYF. CDR3 nucleotides: TGTGCCAGCAGTTTTCCGGGGGACGAGCAGTACTTC.

This clone occurred a few times. The V call is TRBV4-3, the J call TRBJ1-1; D unresolved. Deletions cut 1 base from V and 6 bases from J, with 15 bases between. The CDR3 totals 15 residues. The V gene's germline CDR1 is LGHNA and CDR2 YSLEER. CDR3 amino acids: CASSQGVAISAEAFF. The DNA of the CDR3 is TGCGCCAGCAGCCAAGGGGTCGCTATAAGCGCTGAAGCTTTCTTT.

V usage is TRBV10-3 and J usage is TRBJ2-3; TRBD2 matches 11 bases. Trimming took 6 bases from V and 5 from J; bases not matched to a gene: 4. There are 14 residues in the CDR3. Germline lookup yields CDR1 ENHRY and CDR2 SYGVKD. CDR3 sequence reads: CAISPTSGEDTQYF. CDR3 bases: TGTGCCATCAGCCCGACTAGCGGGGAAGATACGCAGTATTTT.

This chain joins TRBV25-1 and TRBJ2-3; 8 bases line up with TRBD1. This CDR3 region has 17 residues. Germline-derived CDR1 and CDR2 are MGHDK and SYGVNS. Trimming removed 3 bases from V and 2 bases from J; junction bases left unmatched: 10. DNA for the CDR3: TGTGCCAGCAGTGATCCCCTTACAGGGGGACCCACAGATACGCAGTATTTT. It translates to CASSDPLTGGPTDTQYF.

J is TRBJ2-7 and V is TRBV6-5; maybe TRBD1 (6 bases). This CDR3 has 13 residues. Trimming left V 5 bases short and J 0 bases short, with 8 bases between. Germline V gene sequence: CDR1 MNHEY, CDR2 SVGAGI. The CDR3 here is CASSTGFSYEQYF. The DNA of the CDR3 is TGTGCCAGCAGTACAGGGTTCTCCTACGAGCAGTACTTC.

The chain carries TRBV11-3 and TRBJ1-5; tentatively, D is TRBD1 (6 bases). V was cut by 0 bases and J by 0 bases, with 15 bases left in between. Germline assignment: CDR1 SGHNT and CDR2 YENEEA. CDR3 size: 18 residues. The CDR3 nucleotides are TGTGCCAGCAGCTTAGAACAGGGACGGGAAGATAGCAATCAGCCCCAGCATTTT. Amino acid sequence: CASSLEQGREDSNQPQHF.

This clone was detected only a few times. The chain recombines TRBV5-1 with TRBJ1-2; possibly TRBD1 for D (5 bases). The ends were cut back, 2 bases at V and 8 bases at J, with 28 bases in the middle. This CDR3 has 18 residues. Per germline, CDR1 SGHRS and CDR2 YFSETQ. DNA of the CDR3: TGCGCCAGCAGCTTCCCGTGGCCAGGGTCGGTTTCCTCTCGGGGCTACACCTTC. It codes for CASSFPWPGSVSSRGYTF.

This clone was detected a few times. The chain carries TRBV2 and TRBJ1-1; 8 bases map to TRBD1. Per the germline V gene, CDR1 is SNHLY and CDR2 is FYNNEI. V was pared by 7 bases and J by 5 bases, with 9 bases of the junction left unmatched. This CDR3 has 14 amino acids. CDR3 nucleotide sequence: TGTGCCAGCACCTCACGGACAGGGATTACTGAAGCTTTCTTT. Translation: CASTSRTGITEAFF. The complete variable domain, with remaining parts taken from reference TRBV2 and TRBJ1-1, reads EPEVTQTPSHQVTQMGQEVILRCVPISNHLYFYWYRQILGQKVEFLVSFYNNEISEKSEIFDDQFSVERPDGSNFTLKIRSTKLEDSAMYFCASTSRTGITEAFFGQGTRLTVV.

The rearrangement uses TRBV28 and TRBJ2-1, with TRBD1 matching 8 bases. The CDR3 runs to 15 residues. Germline V gives CDR1 MDHEN, CDR2 SYDVKM. The ends lost 6 bases at V and 2 bases at J; junction bases unmatched: 6. The CDR3 sequence is CASRTHRGTYNEQFF. CDR3 DNA: TGTGCCAGCAGGACGCACAGGGGGACCTACAATGAGCAGTTCTTC.

In the case of this clone: Other DNA sequences in this sample translate to the same CDR3. The gene calls are TRBV18 and TRBJ1-3, with 7 bases aligning to TRBD1. This CDR3 contains 15 residues. The V segment lost 3 bases and the J segment 0 bases; nucleotides outside the gene matches: 2. Per the germline V gene, CDR1 is KGHSH and CDR2 is LQKENI. In DNA, the CDR3 is TGTGCCAGCTCACCTTGGGACAGCTCTGGAAACACCATATATTTT. This encodes CASSPWDSSGNTIYF.

V usage is TRBV5-1 and J usage is TRBJ2-5; TRBD2 matches 9 bases. The CDR3 has 16 amino acids. V was clipped by 0 bases and J by 5 bases; unmatched bases: 8. The V gene's germline CDR1 is SGHRS and CDR2 YFSETQ. Here the CDR3 reads CASSLEIAGEGETQYF. CDR3 nucleotides: TGCGCCAGCAGCTTGGAAATAGCGGGAGAGGGGGAGACCCAGTACTTC. The complete variable domain, with remaining parts taken from reference TRBV5-1 and TRBJ2-5, reads KAGVTQTPRYLIKTRGQQVTLSCSPISGHRSVSWYQQTPGQGLQFLFEYFSETQRNKGNFPGRFSGRQFSNSRSEMNVSTLELGDSALYLCASSLEIAGEGETQYFGPGTRLLVL.

This clone was found a few times. The V gene is TRBV7-6, the J gene TRBJ1-3; D ambiguous. Trimming took off 5 bases at V and 0 bases at J, with 11 bases between the two ends. CDR3 size: 15 residues. In germline, CDR1 is SGHVS, CDR2 FNYEAQ. This CDR3 is CASSPHEASGNTIYF. Here the CDR3 DNA reads TGTGCCAGCAGCCCCCACGAGGCCTCTGGAAACACCATATATTTT.

The chain is built from TRBV11-2 and TRBJ1-6; tentative D call: TRBD1 (6 bases). The CDR3 sequence is 14 residues long. Between the trimmed V and J ends, which lost 3 bases and 5 bases, there was a span of 8 bases. Germline-derived CDR1 and CDR2 are SGHAT and FQNNGV. CDR3 bases: TGTGCCAGCAGCTTTCGACAGGATAATTCACCCCTCCACTTT. The encoded protein is CASSFRQDNSPLHF.

The table lists this clone with a few counts. V and J are TRBV18 and TRBJ2-7; 14 nucleotides line up with TRBD2. Trimming removed 3 bases from V and 3 bases from J; junction bases left unmatched: 13. Germline V CDR1 and CDR2: KGHSH, LQKENI. The CDR3 is 19 amino acids. The CDR3, as DNA: TGTGCCAGCTCACCTCGACTACCGACTAGCGGGGGGGGTTTCTACGAGCAGTACTTC. Translating gives CASSPRLPTSGGGFYEQYF.

The chain links TRBV5-8 to TRBJ1-1; D is undetermined. Deletions cut 2 bases from V and 1 base from J, with 12 bases between. CDR1 and CDR2 from the germline V gene are SGHTS and YDEGEE. The CDR3 has 15 residues. The CDR3 reads CASSFSQLSNTEAFF. CDR3 sequence (DNA): TGTGCCAGCAGCTTTAGTCAACTATCGAACACTGAAGCTTTCTTT.

This clone was seen a few times. The CDR3 sequence: CASSPAPGLAGGNEQFF. For the CDR3, the DNA is TGTGCCAGCAGCCCCGCTCCGGGACTAGCGGGAGGTAATGAGCAGTTCTTC. J is TRBJ2-1 and V is TRBV7-3; 15 nucleotides align to TRBD2. The trim removed 5 bases at V and 7 bases at J, leaving 9 bases unmatched. The CDR3 is made up of 17 amino acids. The germline CDR1 and CDR2 sequences are SGHTA and FQGTGA.

V gene TRBV7-2 combines with J gene TRBJ2-3; 7 positions agree with TRBD2. Germline V gives CDR1 SGHTA, CDR2 FQGNSA. The CDR3 covers 14 residues. V dropped 5 bases and J dropped 3; count of bases not matched to a gene: 5. CDR3 DNA: TGTGCCAGCAGCCGAGCGGGGCGAACAGATACGCAGTATTTT. Translated: CASSRAGRTDTQYF.

This clone appeared a few times. This chain uses TRBV28 with TRBJ2-3, with D hard to call. CDR1 is MDHEN, CDR2 SYDVKM, per germline. The length of the CDR3 is 13 residues. V was pared by 7 bases and J by 1 base, with 9 bases between. CDR3 loop: CASKKSGTDTQYF. The CDR3 DNA is TGTGCCAGCAAGAAGTCGGGCACAGATACGCAGTATTTT.

There are a few counts of this clone. This chain connects TRBV25-1 to TRBJ1-3; possibly TRBD1 for D (6 bases). The CDR3 sequence is 16 residues long. CDR1 is MGHDK and CDR2 is SYGVNS in the germline V gene. V dropped 3 bases and J dropped 2 bases, with 14 bases sitting between them. The CDR3 nucleotides are TGTGCCAGCAGTGATAATAGGGGGGGCCCTGGAAACACCATATATTTT. Amino acid sequence: CASSDNRGGPGNTIYF.

This chain uses TRBV29-1 with TRBJ2-5; 7 bases align to TRBD1. In germline, CDR1 is SQVTM, CDR2 ANQGSEA. The CDR3 spans 13 residues. V shed 4 bases, J shed 2 bases, and the junction held 4 bases outside the gene matches. CDR3 coding DNA: TGCAGCGTTGCCCCGGGACAGCAAGAGACCCAGTACTTC. As protein: CSVAPGQQETQYF.

The chain recombines TRBV18 with TRBJ1-2; 7 bases align to TRBD1. Unmatched junction bases numbered 11, after V lost 5 bases and J lost 5 bases. CDR3 length: 15 amino acids. The V gene's germline CDR1 is KGHSH and CDR2 LQKENI. CDR3 DNA: TGTGCCAGCTCATGGGGGGCCGGGACAGCGTATGGCTACACCTTC. Protein sequence: CASSWGAGTAYGYTF.

The chain is built from TRBV6-5 and TRBJ2-7; D gene ambiguous. The V end was cut by 3 bases, the J end by 2 bases, with 8 bases between. The germline CDR1 and CDR2 sequences are MNHEY and SVGAGI. The CDR3 has 13 amino acids. In nucleotides, the CDR3 is TGTGCCAGCAGTTATGCCGGTACCTACGAGCAGTACTTC. It yields the protein CASSYAGTYEQYF.

The chain couples TRBV29-1 to TRBJ1-1; 7 bases map to TRBD1. The J segment lost 0 bases and the V segment lost 3 bases, leaving 7 bases of the junction unmatched. The CDR3 is 15 residues long. Germline values: CDR1 SQVTM, CDR2 ANQGSEA. Here the CDR3 DNA reads TGCAGCGTTGATTCCCAGGGGGACATGAACACTGAAGCTTTCTTT. Its translation is CSVDSQGDMNTEAFF.

The rearrangement links TRBV25-1 to TRBJ1-2; D gene unclear. CDR3 length: 17 amino acids. Trimming left V 3 bases short and J 4 bases short, with 21 bases between. Germline V gene data show CDR1 as MGHDK and CDR2 as SYGVNS. This chain's CDR3 is CASSDLSGLIETYGYTF. The DNA of the CDR3 is TGTGCCAGCAGTGATCTTTCTGGACTGATCGAAACCTATGGCTACACCTTC.

The V call is TRBV29-1, the J call TRBJ1-2, with TRBD1 matching over 10 bases. Germline-derived CDR1 and CDR2 are SQVTM and ANQGSEA. V dropped 3 bases and J dropped 8; count of bases not matched to a gene: 6. The CDR3 sequence is 13 residues long. This CDR3 is CSVDDRGLGGYTF. As DNA, the CDR3 is TGCAGCGTTGACGACAGGGGGCTAGGGGGCTACACCTTC.

The J gene is TRBJ2-7, the V gene TRBV28; D gene ambiguous. V shed 8 bases and J shed 1 base, with 9 bases lying between them. CDR1 MDHEN and CDR2 SYDVKM come from the germline V gene. The CDR3 runs to 12 residues. The CDR3 sequence is CASVGDSYEQYF. The CDR3 nucleotides read TGTGCCAGCGTCGGAGATTCCTACGAGCAGTACTTC.

CDR3 coding DNA: TGTGCCAGTTATAGCGGGAGCTACGAGCAGTACTTC. This codes for CASYSGSYEQYF. The chain uses TRBV7-8 and TRBJ2-7; 9 nucleotides align to TRBD2. V was clipped by 9 bases and J by 3 bases; unmatched bases: 3. Germline V gene data show CDR1 as SGHVS and CDR2 as FQNEAQ. There are 12 residues in the CDR3. The full variable domain, with the rest looked up from reference TRBV7-8 and TRBJ2-7, is GAGVSQSPRYKVAKRGQDVALRCDPISGHVSLFWYQQALGQGPEFLTYFQNEAQLDKSGLPSDRFFAERPEGSVSTLKIQRTQQEDSAVYLCASYSGSYEQYFGPGTRLTVT.

The sample holds a few counts of this clone. This rearrangement joins TRBV10-3 to TRBJ1-4; the match to TRBD1 covers 9 bases. From germline, CDR1 is ENHRY and CDR2 SYGVKD. V shed 2 bases and J 7 bases; nucleotides not matched to a gene: 5. The CDR3 spans 15 residues. The CDR3 here is CAISELGQGGEKLFF. As DNA, the CDR3 is TGTGCCATCAGTGAGCTGGGACAGGGCGGTGAAAAACTGTTTTTT.